This TCR beta chain emerged from a study of blood T cell repertoires in COVID-19. Whole-study context: Sites in the United States, Italy and Spain provided acute and convalescent COVID-19 samples. In each case, the material was cDNA or gDNA derived from T cells, B-cell-depleted T cells, or PBMCs.

Assay used: immunoSEQ multiplex PCR; TCRdb lists only in-frame clones, some missing. The sample carries more than 250,000 clones, approximately 88% recorded once. V gave up 2 bases and J gave up 9 bases; unmatched junction bases: 13. Germline V gene data show CDR1 as SGHRS and CDR2 as YFSETQ. The CDR3 consists of 17 residues. Those enrolled in Seattle joined during active infection and were followed longitudinally afterward. The TCR was taken from a woman aged 30 to 39 with COVID-19, enrolled during active disease. The sequenced material came from peripheral blood. The chain couples TRBV5-1 to TRBJ1-6; 8 bases are shared with TRBD1. CDR3 coding DNA: TGCGCCAGCAGCTTAGGCCCCACTGGACAGGGAGGTTCACCCCTCCACTTT. This codes for CASSLGPTGQGGSPLHF.